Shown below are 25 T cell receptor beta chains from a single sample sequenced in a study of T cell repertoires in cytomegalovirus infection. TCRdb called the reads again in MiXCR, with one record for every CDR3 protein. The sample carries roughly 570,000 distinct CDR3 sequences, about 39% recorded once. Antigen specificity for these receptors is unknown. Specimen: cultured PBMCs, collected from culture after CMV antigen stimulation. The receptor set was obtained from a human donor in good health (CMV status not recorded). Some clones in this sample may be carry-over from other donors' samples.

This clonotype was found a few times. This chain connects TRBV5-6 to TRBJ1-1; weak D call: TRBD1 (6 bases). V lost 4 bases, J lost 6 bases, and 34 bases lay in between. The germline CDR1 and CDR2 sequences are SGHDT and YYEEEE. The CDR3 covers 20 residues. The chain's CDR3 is CASSPRTAATYLSWVAEAFF. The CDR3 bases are TGTGCCAGCAGCCCACGGACAGCCGCCACGTATTTGTCGTGGGTGGCTGAAGCTTTCTTT.

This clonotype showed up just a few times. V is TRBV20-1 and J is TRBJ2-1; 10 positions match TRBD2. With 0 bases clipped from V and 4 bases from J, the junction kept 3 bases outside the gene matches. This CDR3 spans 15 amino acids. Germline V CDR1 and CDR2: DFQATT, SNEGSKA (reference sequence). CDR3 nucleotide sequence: TGCAGTGCTAGAGATCTGACTAGCGGGTACAATGAGCAGTTCTTC. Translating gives CSARDLTSGYNEQFF.

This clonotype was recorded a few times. In DNA form, the CDR3 reads TGTGCCAGCAGCTTATGGGGACCCCTGGGGCCAGATACGCAGTATTTT. Translating it yields CASSLWGPLGPDTQYF. J is TRBJ2-3 and V is TRBV7-2; D is possibly TRBD1 or TRBD2 (5 bases each). This CDR3 spans 16 amino acids. V lost 2 bases and J 4 bases, leaving 16 bases between the germline ends. CDR1 and CDR2 (germline): SGHTA, FQGNSA.

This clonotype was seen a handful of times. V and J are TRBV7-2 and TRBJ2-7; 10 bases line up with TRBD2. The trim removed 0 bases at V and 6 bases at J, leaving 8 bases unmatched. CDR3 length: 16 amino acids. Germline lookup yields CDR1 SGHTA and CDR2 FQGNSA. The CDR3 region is CASSLAVLAGAGEQYF. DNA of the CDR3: TGTGCCAGCAGCTTAGCCGTTCTAGCGGGAGCTGGCGAGCAGTACTTC.

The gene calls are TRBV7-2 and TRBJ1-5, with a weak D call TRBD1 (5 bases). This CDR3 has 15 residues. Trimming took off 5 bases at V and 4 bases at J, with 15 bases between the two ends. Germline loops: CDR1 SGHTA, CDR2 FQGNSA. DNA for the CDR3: TGTGCCAGCAGCGCCCCAGGGACTTGGAATCAGCCCCAGCATTTT. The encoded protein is CASSAPGTWNQPQHF.

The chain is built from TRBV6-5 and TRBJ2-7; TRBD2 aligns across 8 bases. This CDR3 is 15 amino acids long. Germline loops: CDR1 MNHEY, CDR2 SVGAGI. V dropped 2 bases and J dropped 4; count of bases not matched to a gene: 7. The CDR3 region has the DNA TGTGCCAGCAGTTACCTCGTGGGACTAGGTTACGAGCAGTACTTC. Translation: CASSYLVGLGYEQYF.

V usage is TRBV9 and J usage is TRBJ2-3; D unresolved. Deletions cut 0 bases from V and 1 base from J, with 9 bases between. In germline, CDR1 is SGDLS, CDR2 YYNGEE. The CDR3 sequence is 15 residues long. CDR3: CASSVGSTRTDTQYF. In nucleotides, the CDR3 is TGTGCCAGCAGCGTAGGTAGCACCCGCACAGATACGCAGTATTTT.

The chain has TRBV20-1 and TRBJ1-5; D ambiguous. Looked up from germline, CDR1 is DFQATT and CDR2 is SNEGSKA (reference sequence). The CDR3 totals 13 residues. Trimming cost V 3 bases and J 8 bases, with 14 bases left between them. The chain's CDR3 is CSARTPRGEPQHF. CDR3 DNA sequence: TGCAGTGCTAGGACACCTCGTGGGGAGCCCCAGCATTTT.

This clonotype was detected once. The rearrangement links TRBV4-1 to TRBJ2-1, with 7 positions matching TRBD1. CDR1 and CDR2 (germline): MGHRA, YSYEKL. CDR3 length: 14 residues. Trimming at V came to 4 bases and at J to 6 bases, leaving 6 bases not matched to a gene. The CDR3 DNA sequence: TGCGCCAGCAGCCGCGCCGGGACAGTCAATGAGCAGTTCTTC. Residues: CASSRAGTVNEQFF.

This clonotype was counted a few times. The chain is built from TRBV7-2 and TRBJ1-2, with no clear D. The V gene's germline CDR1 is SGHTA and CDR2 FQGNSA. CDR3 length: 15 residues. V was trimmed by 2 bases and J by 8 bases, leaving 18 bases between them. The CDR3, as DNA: TGTGCCAGCAGCTTAAGACCCGACGTTAACCAAGGCTACACCTTC. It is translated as CASSLRPDVNQGYTF.

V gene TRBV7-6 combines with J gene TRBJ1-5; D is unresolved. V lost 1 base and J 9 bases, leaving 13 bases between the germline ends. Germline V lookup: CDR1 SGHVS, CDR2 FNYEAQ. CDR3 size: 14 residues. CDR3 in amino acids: CASSLEGGIGPQHF. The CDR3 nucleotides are TGTGCCAGCAGCTTAGAGGGAGGGATCGGGCCCCAGCATTTT.

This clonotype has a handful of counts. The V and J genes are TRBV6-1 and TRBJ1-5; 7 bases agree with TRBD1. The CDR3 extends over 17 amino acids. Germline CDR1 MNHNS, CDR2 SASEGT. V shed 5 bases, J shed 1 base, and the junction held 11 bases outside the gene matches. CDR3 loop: CASSPRTGSSSNQPQHF. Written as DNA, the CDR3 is TGTGCCAGCAGTCCCCGGACAGGCAGTTCAAGCAATCAGCCCCAGCATTTT.

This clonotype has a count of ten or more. The CDR3 DNA reads as TGTGCCAGCAGCTCCACCTACAATGAGCAGTTCTTC. Protein sequence: CASSSTYNEQFF. The chain joins TRBV7-2 to TRBJ2-1; no reliable D call. This CDR3 is 12 amino acids long. Germline V gene lookup returns CDR1 SGHTA and CDR2 FQGNSA. V was shortened by 4 bases and J by 2 bases, with 3 bases between the two germline ends.

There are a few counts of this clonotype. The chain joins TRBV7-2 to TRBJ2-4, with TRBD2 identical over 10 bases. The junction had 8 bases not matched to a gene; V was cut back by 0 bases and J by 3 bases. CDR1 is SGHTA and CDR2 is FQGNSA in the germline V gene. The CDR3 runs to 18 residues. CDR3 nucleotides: TGTGCCAGCAGCTTAGCCTTTTCTAGCGGGGGCGACAAAAACATTCAGTACTTC. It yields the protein CASSLAFSSGGDKNIQYF.

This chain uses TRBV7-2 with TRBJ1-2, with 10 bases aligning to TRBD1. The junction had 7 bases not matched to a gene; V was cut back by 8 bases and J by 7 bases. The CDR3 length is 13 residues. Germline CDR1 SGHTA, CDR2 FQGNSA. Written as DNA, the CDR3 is TGTGCCAGCGGTCTGACAGGGGGCTGTGGCTACACCTTC. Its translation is CASGLTGGCGYTF.

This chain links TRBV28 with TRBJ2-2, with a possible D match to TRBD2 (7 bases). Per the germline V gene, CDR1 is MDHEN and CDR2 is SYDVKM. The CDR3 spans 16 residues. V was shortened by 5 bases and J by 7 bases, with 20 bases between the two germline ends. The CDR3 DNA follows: TGTGCCAGCAGTGCCCCAGGGCGGGGGCTGAGCGGGGAGCTGTTTTTT. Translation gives CASSAPGRGLSGELFF.

The CDR3 protein is CSVGDSTGFYEQYF. For the CDR3, the DNA is TGCAGCGTTGGGGACTCGACAGGGTTCTACGAGCAGTACTTC. The V and J genes are TRBV29-1 and TRBJ2-7; TRBD1 is a possible D gene (7 bases). Germline CDR1 is SQVTM and CDR2 is ANQGSEA. V was clipped by 4 bases and J by 3 bases, with 16 bases between them. The CDR3 is made up of 14 amino acids.

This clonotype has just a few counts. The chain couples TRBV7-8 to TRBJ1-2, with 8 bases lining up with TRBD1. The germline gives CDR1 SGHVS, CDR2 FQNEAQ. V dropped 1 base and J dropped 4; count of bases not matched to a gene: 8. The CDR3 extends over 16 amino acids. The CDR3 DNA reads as TGTGCCAGCAGCTTAGGCTCAGGGGGCGCGGGCTATGGCTACACCTTC. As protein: CASSLGSGGAGYGYTF.

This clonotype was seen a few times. CDR3 sequence reads: CASSPKTAATNEKLFF. DNA of the CDR3: TGTGCCAGCAGCCCCAAGACAGCTGCAACTAATGAAAAACTGTTTTTT. The chain links TRBV7-9 to TRBJ1-4, with TRBD1 as a possible D gene (5 bases). Germline V gene lookup returns CDR1 SEHNR and CDR2 FQNEAQ (reference sequence). This CDR3 has 16 amino acids. V was trimmed by 5 bases and J by 0 bases, leaving 13 bases between them. Combining the CDR3 with reference TRBV7-9 and TRBJ1-4 gives the whole variable domain DTGVSQNPRHKITKRGQNVTFRCDPISEHNRLYWYRQTLGQGPEFLTYFQNEAQLEKSRLLSDRFSAERPKGSFSTLEIQRTEQGDSAMYLCASSPKTAATNEKLFFGSGTQLSVL.

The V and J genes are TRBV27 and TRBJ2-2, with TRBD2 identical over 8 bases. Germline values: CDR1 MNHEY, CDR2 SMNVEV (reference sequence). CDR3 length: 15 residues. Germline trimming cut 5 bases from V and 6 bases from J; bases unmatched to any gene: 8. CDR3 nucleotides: TGTGCCAGCAGTGTGCGGGGGGCTGTAGCCGGGGAGCTGTTTTTT. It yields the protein CASSVRGAVAGELFF.

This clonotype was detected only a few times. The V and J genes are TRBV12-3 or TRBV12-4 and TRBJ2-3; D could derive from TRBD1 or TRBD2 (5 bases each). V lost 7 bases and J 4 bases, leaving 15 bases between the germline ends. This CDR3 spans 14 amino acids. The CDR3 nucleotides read TGTGCCAGCACACTGTCCCTGGGGGCAGATACGCAGTATTTT. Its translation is CASTLSLGADTQYF.

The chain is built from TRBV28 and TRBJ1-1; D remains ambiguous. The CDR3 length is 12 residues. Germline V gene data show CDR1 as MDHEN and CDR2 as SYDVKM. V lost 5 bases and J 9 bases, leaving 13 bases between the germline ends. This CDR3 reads CASSNNGPKAFF. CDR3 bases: TGTGCCAGCAGTAACAACGGCCCAAAAGCTTTCTTT.

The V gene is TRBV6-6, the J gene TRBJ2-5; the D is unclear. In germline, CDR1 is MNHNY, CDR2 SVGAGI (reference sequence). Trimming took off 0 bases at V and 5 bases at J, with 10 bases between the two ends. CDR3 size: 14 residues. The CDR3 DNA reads TGTGCCAGCAGTTACTCGAAAGGAAGGGAGACCCAGTACTTC. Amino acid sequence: CASSYSKGRETQYF.

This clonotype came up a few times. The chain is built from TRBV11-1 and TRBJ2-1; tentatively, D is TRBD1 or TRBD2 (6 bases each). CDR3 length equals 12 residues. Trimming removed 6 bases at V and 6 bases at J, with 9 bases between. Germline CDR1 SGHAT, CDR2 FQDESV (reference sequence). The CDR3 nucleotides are TGTGCCAGCAGGAGGGGGGTCAATGAGCAGTTCTTC. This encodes CASRRGVNEQFF.

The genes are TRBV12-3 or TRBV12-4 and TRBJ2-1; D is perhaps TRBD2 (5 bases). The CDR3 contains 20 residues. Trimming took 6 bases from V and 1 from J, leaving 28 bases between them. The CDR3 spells CASRQNVILGRGRSYNEQFF. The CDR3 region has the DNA TGTGCCAGCAGGCAAAATGTTATTTTGGGGAGAGGGCGGTCCTACAATGAGCAGTTCTTC.